This is a list of T cell receptor beta chains from one sample in a study of blood T cells in healthy people across ages. MiXCR, run by TCRdb on the 5' RACE reads, gives a single entry per CDR3 protein. This table has roughly 1,700,000 distinct CDR3 sequences, 28% appearing once. Sequencing was done on a sample of blood. All receptors derive from a woman in her twenties or thirties in good health. The CDR3 runs from the conserved cysteine through the conserved F or W. The D gene is left open where the match is weak. Part of the rows lack a size; the others show once, few, many or a class for expanded clones.

V gene	J gene	D gene	clone size	CDR3 protein	CDR3 DNA
TRBV2	TRBJ2-1	TRBD1	.	CASRDLAWTGGYNEQFF	TGTGCCAGCAGAGATCTCGCATGGACAGGGGGCTACAATGAGCAGTTCTTC
TRBV5-1	TRBJ2-7	.	.	CTSSISGTGGYEQYF	TGCACCAGCAGCATCTCCGGGACCGGTGGTTACGAGCAGTACTTC
TRBV12-3/TRBV12-4	TRBJ2-3	.	.	CASSLSAGDLDTQYF	TGTGCCAGCAGTTTATCTGCCGGAGATCTAGATACGCAGTATTTT
TRBV2	TRBJ1-1	.	.	CASSQTSMNTEAFF	TGTGCCAGCTCCCAGACCAGCATGAACACTGAAGCTTTCTTT
TRBV2	TRBJ1-2	.	few	CASRPDEGGYTF	TGTGCCAGCAGACCCGATGAGGGTGGCTACACCTTC
TRBV29-1	TRBJ1-2	TRBD1	.	CSVVGQAVNYSYTF	TGCAGCGTTGTTGGACAGGCCGTCAACTATAGCTACACCTTC
TRBV29-1	TRBJ2-5	.	few	CSVDDTPDGGKETQYF	TGCAGCGTTGATGACACCCCGGATGGCGGAAAAGAGACCCAGTACTTC
TRBV2	TRBJ2-1	TRBD1	.	CASRRTGNEQFF	TGTGCCAGCAGGCGGACAGGGAATGAGCAGTTCTTC
TRBV20-1	TRBJ2-7	.	few	CSTRGGPRVGETYEQYF	TGCAGTACTAGAGGCGGACCCCGGGTAGGAGAGACCTACGAGCAGTACTTC
TRBV7-9	TRBJ2-5	.	many	CASSRTIETQYF	TGTGCCAGCAGCCGGACGATAGAGACCCAGTACTTC
TRBV11-2	TRBJ2-5	.	.	CASSLEGAASF	TGTGCCAGCAGCTTAGAAGGGGCAGCTTCCTTC
TRBV6-6	TRBJ1-5	.	few	CAVGGANPNQPQHF	TGTGCAGTGGGAGGGGCGAACCCTAATCAGCCCCAGCATTTT
TRBV11-2	TRBJ2-7	.	.	CASSLLLGVNEQYF	TGTGCCAGCAGCTTACTCCTTGGCGTGAACGAGCAGTACTTC
TRBV27	TRBJ2-6	.	many	CASSLFGQSSVLASGANVLTF	TGTGCCAGCAGTTTATTCGGACAATCATCCGTTTTGGCCTCTGGGGCCAACGTCCTGACTTTC
TRBV7-6	TRBJ2-1	TRBD2	few	CASSLLSGGAANEQFF	TGTGCCAGCAGCCTTCTTAGCGGGGGGGCAGCAAATGAGCAGTTCTTC
TRBV12-3/TRBV12-4	TRBJ2-5	.	.	CASSWGEQETQYF	TGTGCCAGCAGTTGGGGCGAGCAAGAGACCCAGTACTTC
TRBV6-6	TRBJ2-1	TRBD1	many	CATDRGLYNEQFF	TGTGCCACAGACAGGGGGCTCTACAATGAGCAGTTCTTC
TRBV5-1	TRBJ2-5	TRBD2	few	CASSPPTGTSGEETQYF	TGCGCCAGCAGCCCACCCACGGGGACTAGCGGAGAAGAGACCCAGTACTTC
TRBV5-1	TRBJ2-1	.	many	CASSLEQNNEQFF	TGCGCCAGCAGCTTGGAGCAGAACAATGAGCAGTTCTTC
TRBV5-1	TRBJ2-7	.	.	CASSLRAVLSSYEQYF	TGCGCCAGCAGCTTAAGGGCGGTCCTGAGCTCCTACGAGCAGTACTTC
TRBV5-1	TRBJ2-2	.	few	CASSLTSQGDTGELFF	TGCGCCAGCAGCTTGACCTCTCAGGGAGATACCGGGGAGCTGTTTTTT
TRBV5-6	TRBJ2-7	TRBD1	few	CASSFGRGRIHEQYF	TGTGCCAGCAGCTTCGGCAGGGGGCGTATCCACGAGCAGTACTTC
TRBV12-3/TRBV12-4	TRBJ2-7	TRBD1	once	CAGRIRTGGPYEQYF	TGTGCCGGCAGGATAAGGACAGGGGGGCCCTACGAGCAGTACTTC
TRBV28	TRBJ2-6	.	few	CAARRGANVLTF	TGTGCCGCCAGAAGGGGGGCCAACGTCCTGACTTTC
TRBV11-2	TRBJ2-5	.	many	CASSPGATKYQETQYF	TGTGCCAGCAGCCCCGGGGCGACCAAGTACCAAGAGACCCAGTACTTC
TRBV9	TRBJ2-7	TRBD2	.	CASSVSGTIDEQYF	TGTGCCAGCAGCGTATCAGGGACTATCGACGAGCAGTACTTC
TRBV2	TRBJ2-5	.	once	CASSEALGVGETQYF	TGTGCCAGCAGTGAAGCGCTAGGAGTCGGAGAGACCCAGTACTTC
TRBV6-7	TRBJ2-3	.	.	CASRPGNCTDTQYF	TGTGCCAGCAGACCCGGGAACTGCACAGATACGCAGTATTTT
TRBV5-5	TRBJ1-5	.	few	CASSLGLLRNQPQHF	TGTGCCAGCAGCTTGGGTTTGCTCCGCAATCAGCCCCAGCATTTT
TRBV12-3/TRBV12-4	TRBJ2-1	.	.	CASGGLGNEQFF	TGTGCCAGCGGGGGGCTGGGGAATGAGCAGTTCTTC
TRBV7-8	TRBJ2-6	.	.	CASSSLEGSGANVLTF	TGTGCCAGCAGCTCCCTTGAGGGATCTGGGGCCAACGTCCTGACTTTC
TRBV12-3/TRBV12-4	TRBJ1-6	TRBD1	few	CASSWGTAYSPLHF	TGTGCCAGCAGTTGGGGGACAGCCTATTCACCCCTCCACTTT
TRBV29-1	TRBJ1-6	.	few	CSVGVSDSYNSPLHF	TGCAGCGTTGGTGTTTCGGACAGCTATAATTCACCCCTCCACTTT
TRBV30	TRBJ1-4	TRBD1	few	CAWRRETGGPEKLFF	TGTGCCTGGAGGAGAGAAACAGGGGGTCCTGAAAAACTGTTTTTT
TRBV20-1	TRBJ2-5	TRBD2	many	CSAQAGGAGETQYF	TGCAGTGCCCAGGCGGGAGGGGCGGGAGAGACCCAGTACTTC
TRBV5-1	TRBJ2-7	TRBD2	few	CASSLVGLAGDYEQYF	TGCGCCAGCAGCTTGGTGGGACTAGCGGGAGACTACGAGCAGTACTTC
TRBV3-1	TRBJ1-1	.	.	CASSRKGSNTEAFF	TGTGCCAGCAGCCGAAAGGGGTCGAACACTGAAGCTTTCTTT
TRBV27	TRBJ2-1	TRBD2	.	CASSLSIAGATYNEQFF	TGTGCCAGCAGTTTATCGATAGCGGGGGCCACCTACAATGAGCAGTTCTTC
TRBV5-1	TRBJ2-1	TRBD1	.	CASSLVQGASNEQFF	TGCGCCAGCAGCTTGGTGCAGGGGGCTAGCAATGAGCAGTTCTTC
TRBV20-1	TRBJ2-7	.	many	CSARDFEEWGQYF	TGCAGTGCTAGAGATTTTGAAGAGTGGGGGCAGTACTTC
TRBV5-1	TRBJ1-5	.	.	CASSLRPIGEGNQPQHF	TGCGCCAGCAGCTTGCGGCCCATTGGCGAGGGCAATCAGCCCCAGCATTTT
TRBV20-1	TRBJ2-1	.	.	CSARDWEGSGIDEQFF	TGCAGTGCTAGAGATTGGGAAGGAAGTGGGATCGATGAGCAGTTCTTC
TRBV29-1	TRBJ2-7	.	many	CSALGSSYEQYF	TGCAGCGCCCTGGGGAGCTCCTACGAGCAGTACTTC
TRBV20-1	TRBJ2-7	.	.	CSALRMPRGHKEAQYF	TGCAGTGCTTTGAGAATGCCCCGGGGACATAAAGAGGCCCAGTACTTC
TRBV20-1	TRBJ2-5	TRBD2	many	CSAVRREGGETQYF	TGCAGTGCAGTCCGGCGGGAGGGAGGGGAGACCCAGTACTTC
TRBV7-2	TRBJ2-5	.	few	CASSPIEGRGNEQYF	TGTGCCAGCAGCCCCATCGAGGGCCGAGGGAATGAGCAGTACTTC